The 23 T cell receptor beta chains below were found in one sample sequenced in a study of OX40 agonist ivuxolimab in advanced cancers. Sequencing used immunoSEQ multiplex PCR; TCRdb keeps in-frame clones, though not all of them. The table lists roughly 64,000 clones, approximately 80% of them singletons. The input for sequencing was CD4+ or CD8+ T cells sorted from blood, taken in a trial of the OX40 agonist ivuxolimab. These receptors were obtained from an adult with an advanced solid tumor such as melanoma, head and neck, liver or kidney cancer.

This clone showed up just once. The CDR3 protein is CASSSPGGPQLEQYF. CDR3 sequence (DNA): TGTGCCAGCAGTTCGCCAGGGGGGCCCCAACTCGAGCAGTACTTC. The chain couples TRBV27 to TRBJ2-7, with D possibly being TRBD1 (7 bases). The germline CDR1 and CDR2 sequences are MNHEY and SMNVEV (reference sequence). The V gene lost 4 bases and the J gene lost 6 bases, with 19 bases spanning the gap. This CDR3 contains 15 residues.

The chain joins TRBV6-6 to TRBJ2-7, with 7 bases lining up with TRBD1. After removal of 5 bases from V and 7 bases from J, the junction contained 11 bases not matched to a gene. The CDR3 totals 14 residues. Germline V lookup: CDR1 MNHNY, CDR2 SVGAGI (reference sequence). The CDR3: CASSLRQGTEEQYF. For the CDR3, the DNA is TGTGCCAGCAGTCTTCGACAGGGAACAGAGGAGCAGTACTTC.

The V and J genes are TRBV6-5 and TRBJ1-2, with 8 bases matching TRBD1. This CDR3 is 15 amino acids long. V was pared by 7 bases and J by 1 base, with 8 bases of the junction left unmatched. Germline assignment: CDR1 MNHEY and CDR2 SVGAGI. In nucleotides, the CDR3 is TGTGCCAGCACCAGGACAGGGCGGAATAACTATGGCTACACCTTC. Translated, it gives CASTRTGRNNYGYTF.

This chain uses TRBV9 with TRBJ2-1; D unresolved. The CDR3 totals 14 residues. The V end was cut by 0 bases, the J end by 8 bases, with 12 bases between. Germline CDR1 reads SGDLS; CDR2 reads YYNGEE. CDR3 bases: TGTGCCAGCAGCGTAGCTCTGAGGTCCGATGAGCAGTTCTTC. It is translated as CASSVALRSDEQFF.

The chain uses TRBV10-1 and TRBJ2-1, with 8 bases identical to TRBD2. The CDR3 consists of 16 residues. The germline CDR1 and CDR2 sequences are WNHNN and SYGVQD (reference sequence). The trim removed 6 bases at V and 4 bases at J, leaving 11 bases unmatched. The CDR3 coding sequence is TGCGCCAGCAGCCCTTCGGGTAGCGGGGCGTACAATGAGCAGTTCTTC. Its protein product is CASSPSGSGAYNEQFF.

V gene TRBV6-1 combines with J gene TRBJ1-5, with D hard to call. Trimming cost V 7 bases and J 2 bases, with 15 bases left between them. CDR1 is MNHNS and CDR2 is SASEGT in the germline V gene. The CDR3 contains 15 residues. In nucleotides, the CDR3 is TGTGCCAGCATGTCAGGAGCGAGTGGCAATCAGCCCCAGCATTTT. Its translation is CASMSGASGNQPQHF.

The V gene is TRBV7-2, the J gene TRBJ2-2, with 8 bases identical to TRBD1. With 7 bases clipped from V and 0 bases from J, the junction kept 4 bases outside the gene matches. This CDR3 has 15 amino acids. Germline CDR1 reads SGHTA; CDR2 reads FQGNSA. The CDR3 nucleotides read TGTGCCAGCACCCCGGACAGGGCGAACACCGGGGAGCTGTTTTTT. It encodes CASTPDRANTGELFF.

The chain links TRBV5-1 to TRBJ2-7; 8 bases align to TRBD1. Unmatched junction bases numbered 6, after V lost 2 bases and J lost 5 bases. CDR1 SGHRS and CDR2 YFSETQ come from the germline V gene. The CDR3 sequence is 14 residues long. CDR3 nucleotide sequence: TGCGCCAGCAGCTTTAAGGACAGGGATGACGAGCAGTACTTC. It yields the protein CASSFKDRDDEQYF.

As DNA, the CDR3 is TGTGCCAGCAGTCCCCCGAGGGGAAGCTATGGCTACACCTTC. It yields the protein CASSPPRGSYGYTF. The chain is built from TRBV27 and TRBJ1-2, with D tentatively TRBD1 (5 bases). CDR3 length: 14 residues. The V gene lost 5 bases and the J gene lost 4 bases, with 14 bases spanning the gap. Germline CDR1 MNHEY, CDR2 SMNVEV (reference sequence).

The V call is TRBV6-1, the J call TRBJ2-3; TRBD1 agrees at 11 bases. Per the germline V gene, CDR1 is MNHNS and CDR2 is SASEGT. Trimming cost V 5 bases and J 0 bases; bases outside gene matches: 1. CDR3 length equals 15 residues. This CDR3 is CASSRDRGSTDTQYF. CDR3 bases: TGTGCCAGCAGTAGGGACAGGGGGAGCACAGATACGCAGTATTTT.

The chain uses TRBV10-3 and TRBJ2-7, with 8 bases identical to TRBD1. The CDR3 loop spans 14 amino acids. CDR1 is ENHRY and CDR2 is SYGVKD in the germline V gene. V lost 7 bases to trimming and J lost 2 bases; unmatched junction nucleotides: 7. The CDR3 loop is CAITAGTGTYEQYF. CDR3 nucleotide sequence: TGTGCCATCACCGCCGGGACAGGCACCTACGAGCAGTACTTC.

The rearrangement links TRBV5-4 to TRBJ1-4, with D possibly being TRBD1 (6 bases). CDR1 SGHNT and CDR2 YYREEE come from the germline V gene (reference sequence). CDR3 length: 14 residues. Trimming took off 3 bases at V and 8 bases at J, with 14 bases between the two ends. Written as DNA, the CDR3 is TGTGCCAGCAGCTCCCCCGGGGGCGAAGAAAAACTGTTTTTT. Protein sequence: CASSSPGGEEKLFF.

This chain connects TRBV7-2 to TRBJ1-2; D perhaps matches TRBD1 (5 bases). The CDR3 is made up of 13 amino acids. Germline V gives CDR1 SGHTA, CDR2 FQGNSA. V gave up 5 bases and J gave up 2 bases, with 9 bases separating them. In DNA, the CDR3 is TGTGCCAGCAGCCCTGGGGCAAACTATGGCTACACCTTC. This encodes CASSPGANYGYTF.

The chain couples TRBV2 to TRBJ2-4, with D unresolved. The CDR3 is 13 amino acids. From germline, CDR1 is SNHLY and CDR2 FYNNEI. Trimming stripped 7 bases from V and 4 bases from J, with 11 bases between. In DNA, the CDR3 is TGTGCCAGCACCGGAACAGAGAAAAACATTCAGTACTTC. Protein: CASTGTEKNIQYF.

The CDR3 reads CSARLRDSNYGYTF. The CDR3 bases are TGCAGCGCCCGCCTCCGGGACAGTAACTATGGCTACACCTTC. The rearrangement links TRBV29-1 to TRBJ1-2; 7 bases are a match to TRBD1. Per germline, CDR1 SQVTM and CDR2 ANQGSEA. V was clipped by 7 bases and J by 1 base; unmatched bases: 9. The length of the CDR3 is 14 residues.

V and J are TRBV5-1 and TRBJ1-2; D gene unclear. V lost 3 bases, J lost 3 bases, and 12 bases lay in between. CDR3 size: 14 residues. Germline CDR1 reads SGHRS; CDR2 reads YFSETQ. The DNA of the CDR3 is TGCGCCAGCAGCTCTACATCCGGGGACTATGGCTACACCTTC. It encodes CASSSTSGDYGYTF.

The rearrangement uses TRBV19 and TRBJ2-1; D unclear. Trimming shortened V by 10 bases and J by 3 bases, and 4 bases separated the two germline ends. Germline CDR1 and CDR2: LNHDA and SQIVND (reference sequence). The CDR3 sequence is 10 residues long. DNA of the CDR3: TGTGCCACCTACTACAATGAGCAGTTCTTC. As protein: CATYYNEQFF.

The chain carries TRBV6-5 and TRBJ2-5; a possible D gene is TRBD1 (6 bases). The DNA end is more similar to TRBJ2-7, so the J call may be wrong. Germline-derived CDR1 and CDR2 are MNHEY and SVGAGI. This CDR3 is built from 14 residues. In DNA form, the CDR3 reads TGTGCCAGCAGTTACCGGGACATCGCCTACGAGCAGTACTTC. This translates into CASSYRDIAYEQYF.

The chain carries TRBV7-3 and TRBJ2-3; D remains unclear. The CDR3 covers 11 residues. CDR1 is SGHTA, CDR2 FQGTGA, per germline. V gave up 5 bases and J gave up 6 bases, with 6 bases separating them. For the CDR3, the DNA is TGTGCCAGCAGCCGACGGGATACGCAGTATTTT. Protein product: CASSRRDTQYF.

V is TRBV19 and J is TRBJ2-5; 7 positions agree with TRBD2. The V gene's germline CDR1 is LNHDA and CDR2 SQIVND (reference sequence). There are 15 residues in the CDR3. V trimming: 4 bases; J trimming: 5 bases; junction bases outside the gene matches: 10. In DNA form, the CDR3 reads TGTGCCAGTAGTAAATTCGGGCTAGCGGAGGAGACCCAGTACTTC. This codes for CASSKFGLAEETQYF.

V is TRBV6-1 and J is TRBJ1-6, with 8 bases identical to TRBD1. CDR1 MNHNS and CDR2 SASEGT come from the germline V gene. V lost 4 bases, J lost 8 bases, and 7 bases stayed unmatched. CDR3 length: 15 amino acids. The CDR3 nucleotides are TGTGCCAGCAGTGGTAACAGGGGGGGCGATTCACCCCTCCACTTT. It encodes CASSGNRGGDSPLHF.

The V and J genes are TRBV7-2 and TRBJ2-1; TRBD2 agrees at 8 bases. After removal of 3 bases from V and 0 bases from J, the junction contained 1 base not matched to a gene. Germline CDR1 SGHTA, CDR2 FQGNSA. The CDR3 is 15 residues long. Written as DNA, the CDR3 is TGTGCCAGCAGCTTGGGGACTAGCTCCTACAATGAGCAGTTCTTC. Its protein is CASSLGTSSYNEQFF.

This chain joins TRBV7-3 and TRBJ2-6; perhaps TRBD2 as D (5 bases). Germline V gives CDR1 SGHTA, CDR2 FQGTGA. Trimming cost V 2 bases and J 0 bases, with 11 bases left between them. CDR3 length: 17 amino acids. As DNA, the CDR3 is TGTGCCAGCAGCTTAGGAGGAGTAGGCTCTGGGGCCAACGTCCTGACTTTC. It is translated as CASSLGGVGSGANVLTF.